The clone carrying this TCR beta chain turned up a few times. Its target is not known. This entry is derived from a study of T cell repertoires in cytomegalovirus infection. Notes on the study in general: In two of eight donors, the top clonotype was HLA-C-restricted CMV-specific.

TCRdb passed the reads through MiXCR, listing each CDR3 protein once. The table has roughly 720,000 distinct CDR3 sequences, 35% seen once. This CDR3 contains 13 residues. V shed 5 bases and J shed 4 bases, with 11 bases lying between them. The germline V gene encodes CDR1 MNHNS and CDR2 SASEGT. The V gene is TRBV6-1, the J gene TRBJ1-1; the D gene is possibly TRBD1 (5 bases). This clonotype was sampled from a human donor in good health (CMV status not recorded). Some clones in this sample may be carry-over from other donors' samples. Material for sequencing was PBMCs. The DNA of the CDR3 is TGTGCCAGCAGTCCCAGGGTATCCACTGAAGCTTTCTTT. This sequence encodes CASSPRVSTEAFF.